This T cell receptor (beta chain) originates from a study of cytomegalovirus exposure and HLA in healthy donors (dated by TCRdb to about 2017). A note on the overall study: An earlier analysis of some 600 of the donors reported 250 to 350 Gb of sequence data and 100 million to 120 million unique TCR beta sequences obtained from approximately 180 million T cells. An early release covering 500 to 750 HLA-typed donors comprised approximately 290 gigabases of sequencing data and 65 million to 100 million unique TCR sequences. Among the roughly 400 genotyped donors, under 90% belonged to the genetic ancestry cluster associated with self-reported Caucasian donors. The aim of the study was to test whether cataloging public T cell receptors could identify signatures of past pathogen exposure. The study profiled the T cell repertoires of around 700 subjects by immunosequencing and related them to cytomegalovirus serostatus. Besides the first cohort of approximately 710 subjects, a separate validation cohort made up of around 120 different subjects was used. To predict cytomegalovirus infection status, the study brought together high-throughput TCR immunosequencing, statistical association of individual TCRs with disease status, and machine learning. A later analysis re-analyzed previously published TCR beta repertoires from 666 donors and added high-resolution HLA genotyping to study TCR occurrence patterns. Rather than using new phenotypic data, the later analysis identified candidate immune exposures from TCR beta sequences and from how often those sequences occurred across donors. In an earlier analysis of 500 to 650 of the donors, high-throughput TCR beta sequencing was used to judge whether each TCR beta V gene segment behaved as functional or pseudogenic. Donor age, sex, ethnicity and CMV serostatus were collected together with the repertoire data. Genome-wide SNP genotypes for about three fifths of the 666 donors were used in a later genetic analysis, which treated that subset as a discovery cohort. Every repertoire in the discovery cohort had been generated on one and the same sequencing platform. HLA typing covered class I and class II loci at four-digit resolution. The number of donors typed differed by locus, with roughly 629-640 for A, B, C, DRB1 and DQB1, around 500 for DQA1, 600 to 610 for DPA1, and some 440 for DPB1. Roughly 5 DR-DQ haplotypes were handled as single units for association and clustering because linkage in the cohort was strong. On average, 235,054 unique TCR beta nucleotide sequences were sequenced per donor among fewer than 500 genotyped donors of the cohort, with roughly 20% of those sequences being non-productive. The paper's findings and limits, for the study overall: In a later analysis, over 15,000 TCR beta sequences were associated with specific HLA alleles at a false discovery rate of 0.05. Sequencing depth was assumed to be roughly uniform across donors in the presence/absence analyses, though that assumption may not hold. Because some donors lacked HLA typing at each locus, the association tests relied only on the typed subset. A later genetic analysis reported fewer N-insertions in productive TCRs among donors in an Asian-associated ancestry cluster than the approximately 670-donor mean. A further reported finding was that TCR beta sequences accurately predicted the HLA-A and HLA-B alleles for most subjects in the first cohort. A few of the identified cytomegalovirus-associated TCR beta chains were confirmed in vitro to be specific for cytomegalovirus antigens. Roughly 15 rarely observed V segments, including chromosome 9 orphons, were excluded from the earlier analysis of about 610 of the donors because counts were too low. Because the 87-base-pair reads could not distinguish some IMGT-functional V segments, including TRBV6-2 and TRBV6-3, those segments were excluded. Linkage disequilibrium might explain the correlated functional status among segregating V segments, but an unknown experimental factor could not be excluded. Across donors, most TCR sequences were observed very rarely, whereas some public TCRs were present in many individuals. The cohort was sequenced for TCR beta chains only, and without alpha or paired-chain data the features that could be detected were limited. The authors suggested that the approach could potentially be generalized to other disease states and immunological phenotypes. The only immune exposure information available for the cohort was CMV serostatus. A cluster of highly shared sequence variants was judged likely to be a technical artifact of the sequencing pipeline. According to a later analysis, parvovirus B19, influenza, CMV and Epstein-Barr virus appeared linked to several top co-occurrence clusters. The study listed 150 to 200 TCR beta chains as associated with cytomegalovirus. An earlier analysis of roughly 570 of the donors showed that most TCR beta V segments appeared in productive rearrangements either about 87% or about 30% of the time, which broadly matched IMGT annotations. In a later analysis, HLA-associated TCR beta chains were found to be more clonally expanded and to have lower generation probabilities than equally common non-associated chains. A later genetic analysis associated a missense DCLRE1C variant with V-gene and J-gene trimming of TCR beta chains, and an independent cohort replicated the association. When HLA alleles, especially DR and DQ, strongly co-occurred, attributing TCR associations to individual alleles was difficult. A later analysis found that most CMV-associated TCR beta chains appeared HLA-restricted, with HLA associations seemingly driven largely by CMV exposure. Cytomegalovirus status was reported to be diagnosed by the classifier with high specificity and sensitivity in both the original and validation cohorts. According to a later analysis, TCR association rates differed among HLA loci, with DRB1 alleles showing the most associated TCRs and HLA-C alleles showing the fewest.

Details on this clone: The antigen it binds to is not known. No much larger clonotype is one base removed from it; base qualities were not supplied.

The library was produced with the immunoSEQ multiplex PCR assay. A mixture of 60 forward primers for TCR Vbeta segments and 13 reverse primers for TCR Jbeta segments was used in the multiplex PCR. A multiplex PCR assay on genomic DNA amplified the CDR3 region of rearranged TCR beta genes. Amplified TCR beta libraries were sequenced as 87-base-pair reads on the Illumina HiSeq System. As for the original processing: A later analysis tallied 75 million to 95 million unique TCR beta chains across the 666 repertoires, and around 10 million of those chains were shared by two or more donors. Raw reads were error-corrected and collapsed into unique sequences with a nearest-neighbor algorithm that merged closely related sequences to remove PCR and sequencing errors. CDR3 sequences were aligned to IMGT reference sequences to assign V, D and J gene segments. Each retained sequence needed at least a six-nucleotide match to both a V gene segment and a J gene segment. Rearrangements were classified as productive when the CDR3 lacked stop codons and remained in frame with V and J, and all other rearrangements were classified as non-productive. CDR3 was defined by IMGT convention, running from the second conserved V-encoded cysteine to the conserved J-encoded phenylalanine. The earlier analysis of 450 to 750 of the donors excluded any sequence lacking an unambiguous match to a single V gene segment. In an earlier analysis of 450 to 700 of the donors, V segments were called functional above 56.7% productive rearrangements and were called segregating when the between-donor standard deviation exceeded 5%. A statistical classification framework was built to diagnose cytomegalovirus status from the catalog of TCR beta chain sequences. In a later analysis, TCR nucleotide sequences were compared against IMGT/GENE-DB human TR gene sequences so that V and J genes could be assigned. A later analysis assigned CDR3 sequences and most-parsimonious VDJ recombination scenarios with the TCRdist pipeline. In a later analysis, every TCR beta chain was defined by the combination of its CDR3 amino acid sequence and its V-gene family, and reads without a unique V-gene family were dropped. A later analysis removed 592 highly shared, low-generation-probability nucleotide sequences to deal with suspected cross-contamination and a sequencing artifact. In a later analysis, a clonal expansion index for each public chain was calculated from normalized within-repertoire ranks of inferred template counts. In a later analysis, generation probabilities were computed using a VDJ recombination model fitted to out-of-frame rearrangements, and the results were checked against IGoR. A later analysis scored TCR-TCR, TCR-HLA and TCR-CMV co-occurrence with hypergeometric tests, applying a repertoire-size bias correction to TCR pairs. A later analysis estimated false discovery rates by permuting HLA or CMV assignments 20 times. A later analysis grouped co-occurring TCRs with DBSCAN, adding TCRdist sequence similarity when clustering within HLA-allele-positive subsets. Co-occurrence clustering excluded repertoires with fewer than 30,000 or more than 120,000 public chains, plus five with anomalous nucleotide sharing. TCRdb took this table from immuneACCESS and kept in-frame rearrangements with V and J called. Such tables lack part of the clones; where checked against another copy, unresolved V genes explain under half of the gap, and the rest is unexplained. For V, J and clone size, that table is used; D and trimming come from the DNA. In this sample the table shows some 180,000 clones, around 75% of which occur a single time. About 3.1% of the sample belongs to the ten largest clones.

Spanning cysteine to phenylalanine, the CDR3 consists of 15 amino acids. Of the read, only the CDR3 DNA is kept; its 45 bases are in frame from base 1. The germline V end is reduced by 5 bases and the J end by 5 bases; junction bases left unmatched: 5. The germline V gene encodes CDR1 MDHEN and CDR2 SYDVKM. In total, approximately 700 healthy bone marrow donors made up the cohort. Cohort members were all nominally healthy when sampled, although unrecorded immune exposures were likely present. The donor tested CMV seronegative, placing the donor among the 352 seronegative members of the cohort. A peripheral blood sample was provided by each donor, and peripheral blood mononuclear cells were used for TCR beta sequencing. Genomic DNA extraction from the blood cell samples was performed with the Qiagen DNeasy Blood Extraction Kit.

Sequences were obtained from PBMCs. The sequence joins TRBV28 to TRBJ1-6, with 8 central nucleotides matching TRBD1. This receptor was identified in a female donor in good health and CMV-seronegative. The DNA sequence reads TGTGCCAGCAGTCTTCCGACAGGGGATAATTCACCCCTCCACTTT. Protein translation: CASSLPTGDNSPLHF. The full variable domain, with segments outside the CDR3 supplied by the reference TRBV28 and TRBJ1-6 proteins, appears as DVKVTQSSRYLVKRTGEKVFLECVQDMDHENMFWYRQDPGLGLRLIYFSYDVKMKEKGDIPEGYSVSREKKERFSLILESASTNQTSMYLCASSLPTGDNSPLHFGNGTRLTVT.